These T cell receptor beta chains were read from a single sample in a study of Graves' ophthalmopathy and Graves' hyperthyroidism. TCRdb used MiXCR to reprocess the multiplex PCR reads, holding one entry per CDR3 protein. The sample has about 700,000 distinct CDR3 sequences; under 50% are singletons. The material sequenced was peripheral blood. Receptors were obtained from an adult man with Graves' ophthalmopathy. CDR3s include the opening cysteine and the closing phenylalanine or tryptophan. The D gene is left open where the match is weak. Clone sizes are given selectively: once, few, many, or a class where the clone is expanded.

DNA	CDR3	D	V	J	size
TGTGCCAGCAGTGCCACAACAGGGTCCTACGAGCAGTACTTC	CASSATTGSYEQYF	.	TRBV25-1	TRBJ2-7	many
TGTGCCAGTAGTCTGGGACCGCGCACCGGGGAGCTGTTTTTT	CASSLGPRTGELFF	.	TRBV19	TRBJ2-2	.
TGTGCCATCAGTGAGCCGGGACTCATTACCGGGGAGCTGTTTTTT	CAISEPGLITGELFF	.	TRBV10-3	TRBJ2-2	.
TGTGCCAGCAGCCAAGTCGCCGGCAGCTCCTATAATTCACCCCTCCACTTT	CASSQVAGSSYNSPLHF	.	TRBV14	TRBJ1-6	.
TGCAGCGGGCGGACAGTTGCCGAGCAGTACTTC	CSGRTVAEQYF	.	TRBV29-1	TRBJ2-7	many
TGCAGTGCTAGAGGGACAGTCTACGAGCAGTACTTC	CSARGTVYEQYF	.	TRBV20-1	TRBJ2-7	.
TGTGCCAGCAGCTTAGCGGGGGGACTCACCGGGGAGCTGTTTTTT	CASSLAGGLTGELFF	.	TRBV7-2	TRBJ2-2	many
TGTGCCAGCAGCGCCCCAGGGGGCGGGGCCAACGTCCTGACTTTC	CASSAPGGGANVLTF	TRBD1	TRBV7-8	TRBJ2-6	once
TGTGCCAGCAGCGGGGTAGGGGGCAATCAGCCCCAGCATTTT	CASSGVGGNQPQHF	.	TRBV7-9	TRBJ1-5	many
TGCGCCAGCAGCTTGTCCCCGGGACAGAGCCTCGGTGCGACCCAGTACTTC	CASSLSPGQSLGATQYF	TRBD1	TRBV5-1	TRBJ2-5	.
TGCAGCTTCCTAGACCGGGACAGGGGGCAAGAGACCCAGTACTTC	CSFLDRDRGQETQYF	TRBD1	TRBV29-1	TRBJ2-5	.
TGCAGCGTTGGAGACGGATATTCACCCCTCCACTTT	CSVGDGYSPLHF	.	TRBV29-1	TRBJ1-6	many
TGTGCCAGCAGCCTTATCAAGAACCTAGCTGTTGCCGGGGAGCTGTTTTTT	CASSLIKNLAVAGELFF	.	TRBV7-3	TRBJ2-2	few
TGTGCCAGCAGCTCCGCCGTAGGGTACACCGGGGAGCTGTTTTTT	CASSSAVGYTGELFF	.	TRBV7-9	TRBJ2-2	many
TGTGCCAGCAGCCGGGGAGGGGGGAGCTACACCTTC	CASSRGGGSYTF	.	TRBV6-6	TRBJ1-2	many
TGCGCCAGCAGGAGGGTCCTAGCGGGGGGCGAGAACACCGGGGAGCTGTTTTTT	CASRRVLAGGENTGELFF	TRBD2	TRBV10-2	TRBJ2-2	many
TGTGCCAGCAGCTTAGCCGGCCATGAGGATTCACCCCTCCACTTT	CASSLAGHEDSPLHF	.	TRBV7-9	TRBJ1-6	many
TGTGCCATTCCTAGCGGGTGGAACACCGGGGAGCTGTTTTTT	CAIPSGWNTGELFF	TRBD2	TRBV24-1	TRBJ2-2	.
TGTGCCAGCAGCTTCCCAGGGGGGACCCAGTACTTC	CASSFPGGTQYF	TRBD1	TRBV7-9	TRBJ2-5	.
TGCAGTGCTATCACGACAGGGATTTTTGGAGCTTTCTTT	CSAITTGIFGAFF	TRBD1	TRBV20-1	TRBJ1-1	many
TGTGCCAGCAGCACCGAACAGGGTGGTGGCTACACCTTC	CASSTEQGGGYTF	.	TRBV7-3	TRBJ1-2	.
TGCGCCAGCAGCCAAACGTACTTTTTAGGCACCGGGGAGCTGTTTTTT	CASSQTYFLGTGELFF	.	TRBV4-1	TRBJ2-2	few
TGTGCCAGCAGCTTAGCAGCGGCTAGCGGGGGACAAGAGACCCAGTACTTC	CASSLAAASGGQETQYF	TRBD2	TRBV7-2	TRBJ2-5	.
TGTGCCAGCAGCCAAGATAAGGACCGACCGGACGACGAGCAGTACTTC	CASSQDKDRPDDEQYF	.	TRBV12-3/TRBV12-4	TRBJ2-7	few
TGTGCCAGCAGCTTAATTAGGGGCGCGAACACCGGGGAGCTGTTTTTT	CASSLIRGANTGELFF	.	TRBV7-2	TRBJ2-2	few
TGTGCCAGCAGCATCCCCCGGGGGGGCTACGAGCAGTACTTC	CASSIPRGGYEQYF	TRBD2	TRBV7-8	TRBJ2-7	.
TGTGCCAGCAGCTCCCGGAGGGTAGCCGGAACCGGGGAGCTGTTTTTT	CASSSRRVAGTGELFF	.	TRBV11-2	TRBJ2-2	.
TGTGCCAGCATGTGGGGTGATAATTCACCCCTCCACTTT	CASMWGDNSPLHF	.	TRBV12-3/TRBV12-4	TRBJ1-6	many
TGTGCCATCAGGTCCGGGACAGGGATGCCCGAGCAGTACTTC	CAIRSGTGMPEQYF	TRBD1	TRBV10-3	TRBJ2-7	many
TGTGCCAGCTCACCAGGGTCCGATTCACCCCTCCACTTT	CASSPGSDSPLHF	.	TRBV18	TRBJ1-6	few
TGCAGCGTTACCCCGGGACAGTCCTACGAGCAGTACTTC	CSVTPGQSYEQYF	TRBD1	TRBV29-1	TRBJ2-7	many
TGTGCCACCAGTGATTTTCCGGGCGGGGAGCTGTTTTTT	CATSDFPGGELFF	.	TRBV24-1	TRBJ2-2	many
TGTGCCAGCAGCCTGCATGTGGGGGCTGAAGCTTTCTTT	CASSLHVGAEAFF	.	TRBV14	TRBJ1-1	.
TGCAGTGCCCCCCGGACAGGGTCGGCACATGGCTACACCTTC	CSAPRTGSAHGYTF	TRBD1	TRBV20-1	TRBJ1-2	many
TGCGCCAGCAGCCCGTGGGGACTAGCGGGGGGGCTCGCCGAGCAGTACTTC	CASSPWGLAGGLAEQYF	TRBD2	TRBV5-1	TRBJ2-7	.
TGTGCCACCGCTACGGACAGGGGGTCGGACGAGCAGTACTTC	CATATDRGSDEQYF	TRBD1	TRBV24-1	TRBJ2-7	once
TGTGCCAGTAACCACCCGGGAGCGGAAGAGGACACCATATATTTT	CASNHPGAEEDTIYF	.	TRBV19	TRBJ1-3	many